The text below deals with one T cell receptor (beta chain). The data were taken from a study of control samples from healthy donors and cancer patients. The germline CDR1 and CDR2 sequences are SGHDN and FVKESK. Trimming cost V 6 bases and J 8 bases; bases outside gene matches: 11. The CDR3 runs 15 residues. Only in-frame clones appear in the TCRdb table, and some are missing; sequencing was by immunoSEQ multiplex PCR. The data contain some 160,000 clones, 92% of them singletons. Sequences were obtained from blood. The sequence was obtained from a woman aged 25 to 39 in good health. The J gene is TRBJ2-4, the V gene TRBV14; TRBD1 aligns across 9 bases. CDR3 DNA sequence: TGTGCCAGCAGTCACACTGGGACAGGGCGGGACATTCAGTACTTC. Its protein is CASSHTGTGRDIQYF.